The 25 T cell receptor beta chains given below trace back to one sample, sequenced in a study of blood T cell repertoires in COVID-19. Clones were read by immunoSEQ multiplex PCR, and TCRdb kept only the in-frame ones, dropping some. Among roughly 100,000 clones listed, around nine tenths were seen once. The sequenced sample was peripheral blood. These receptors all come from a human donor in a cohort sampled during active COVID-19.

V usage is TRBV7-2 and J usage is TRBJ1-6, with 8 bases that match TRBD1. Germline V gene sequence: CDR1 SGHTA, CDR2 FQGNSA. The CDR3 runs 14 residues. V shed 3 bases, J shed 7 bases, and the junction held 2 bases outside the gene matches. The CDR3 region has the DNA TGTGCCAGCAGCTTCCGGGACAGGAATTCACCCCTCCACTTT. This sequence encodes CASSFRDRNSPLHF.

The gene calls are TRBV28 and TRBJ1-6; 8 bases map to TRBD1. J lost 10 bases, V lost 6 bases, and 11 bases had no gene match. The CDR3 totals 15 residues. CDR1 and CDR2 from the germline V gene are MDHEN and SYDVKM. CDR3 amino acids: CASSRNQGAVSPLHF. CDR3 in DNA: TGTGCCAGCAGCCGAAATCAGGGGGCAGTCTCACCCCTCCACTTT.

This rearrangement joins TRBV7-2 to TRBJ2-7; 10 nucleotides match TRBD2. The V gene end was trimmed by 5 bases and the J gene end by 1 base; junction bases not matched to a gene: 5. Germline CDR1 and CDR2: SGHTA and FQGNSA. The CDR3 is made up of 15 amino acids. The CDR3 sequence is CASSPTSGWSYEQYF. CDR3 DNA: TGTGCCAGCAGCCCGACTAGCGGGTGGTCCTACGAGCAGTACTTC. Together with reference TRBV7-2 and TRBJ2-7, the CDR3 gives the full variable domain: GAGVSQSPSNKVTEKGKDVELRCDPISGHTALYWYRQSLGQGLEFLIYFQGNSAPDKSGLPSDRFSAERTGGSVSTLTIQRTQQEDSAVYLCASSPTSGWSYEQYFGPGTRLTVT.

The V gene is TRBV4-2, the J gene TRBJ1-2; unclear D gene. Between the trimmed V and J ends, which lost 1 base and 1 base, there was a span of 19 bases. CDR1 and CDR2 from the germline V gene are LGHNA and YNFKEQ. The CDR3 has 18 residues. Written as DNA, the CDR3 is TGTGCCAGCAGCCAAGGCCGGCCAGGCATACTCAATAACTATGGCTACACCTTC. Encoded protein: CASSQGRPGILNNYGYTF.

The V call is TRBV4-1, the J call TRBJ1-5; the D gene is possibly TRBD1 (5 bases). Trimming cost V 1 base and J 6 bases, with 16 bases left between them. CDR1 is MGHRA, CDR2 YSYEKL, per germline. The CDR3 runs 16 residues. The CDR3 here is CASSQVTGRVGQPQHF. The CDR3 DNA sequence: TGCGCCAGCAGCCAAGTAACAGGTCGAGTGGGTCAGCCCCAGCATTTT.

This chain links TRBV21-1 with TRBJ1-6; TRBD1, the D gene given by the table, was not confirmed from the DNA. TRBV21-1 is a documented pseudogene. The CDR3 runs to 18 residues. CDR3 in amino acids: CASSRSTGLSSYNSPLHF. In nucleotides, the CDR3 is TGTGCCAGCAGCAGATCAACAGGGTTGAGCTCCTATAATTCACCCCTCCACTTT.

Of note for this clone: The junction and the germline gene differ at one end; a read error may be behind it. This rearrangement joins TRBV7-7 to TRBJ2-5, with D perhaps TRBD1 (6 bases). Germline V CDR1 and CDR2: SSHAT, FNYEAQ (reference sequence). This CDR3 contains 15 residues. The CDR3 DNA is TGTGCTAGCAGCTTAGAACAGGGCTTGGGAGAGACCCAGTACTTC. Protein: CASSLEQGLGETQYF.

The V call is TRBV28, the J call TRBJ2-7; perhaps TRBD1 as D (5 bases). Trimming shortened V by 3 bases and J by 2 bases, and 8 bases separated the two germline ends. Germline-derived CDR1 and CDR2 are MDHEN and SYDVKM. The CDR3 loop spans 13 amino acids. CDR3 region: CASSFTGTYEQYF. For the CDR3, the DNA is TGTGCCAGCAGTTTTACAGGTACCTACGAGCAGTACTTC.

V usage is TRBV20-1 and J usage is TRBJ2-1; 9 bases match TRBD1. This CDR3 region has 11 residues. Looked up from germline, CDR1 is DFQATT and CDR2 is SNEGSKA (reference sequence). V was clipped by 1 base and J by 16 bases; unmatched bases: 5. The CDR3 region has the DNA TGCAGTGCTAGAGTTAGGGACAGGGTTTTCTTC. Protein: CSARVRDRVFF.

The chain carries TRBV19 and TRBJ1-1; no clear D. Trimming removed 5 bases at V and 4 bases at J, with 8 bases between. The CDR3 is made up of 12 amino acids. The germline CDR1 and CDR2 sequences are LNHDA and SQIVND (reference sequence). The CDR3 DNA reads as TGTGCCAGTAGTTTTCAGGCCACTGAAGCTTTCTTT. As protein: CASSFQATEAFF. Complete variable domain (other parts from reference TRBV19 and TRBJ1-1): DGGITQSPKYLFRKEGQNVTLSCEQNLNHDAMYWYRQDPGQGLRLIYYSQIVNDFQKGDIAEGYSVSREKKESFPLTVTSAQKNPTAFYLCASSFQATEAFFGQGTRLTVV.

The rearrangement uses TRBV29-1 and TRBJ2-7; D is perhaps TRBD2 (5 bases). This CDR3 is 13 amino acids long. Germline V gene data show CDR1 as SQVTM and CDR2 as ANQGSEA. V was shortened by 7 bases and J by 0 bases, with 13 bases between the two germline ends. The CDR3 protein is CSARGGSSYEQYF. DNA for the CDR3: TGCAGCGCGCGCGGAGGCAGCTCCTACGAGCAGTACTTC.

The rearrangement joins TRBV5-4 to TRBJ1-1; 7 positions match TRBD1. Germline trimming cut 4 bases from V and 3 bases from J; bases unmatched to any gene: 3. CDR1 and CDR2 from the germline V gene are SGHNT and YYREEE (reference sequence). CDR3 size: 13 residues. The CDR3 loop is CASSPTGYTEAFF. In DNA form, the CDR3 reads TGTGCCAGCAGCCCGACAGGGTACACTGAAGCTTTCTTT.

The chain combines TRBV18 with TRBJ2-4; maybe TRBD2 (6 bases). Germline V gene sequence: CDR1 KGHSH, CDR2 LQKENI. The CDR3 covers 16 residues. The V and J ends lost 5 bases and 6 bases respectively, with 20 bases between them. The CDR3 reads CASSTLGGAPGNIQYF. The CDR3 DNA sequence: TGTGCCAGCTCAACACTCGGCGGGGCCCCGGGAAACATTCAGTACTTC.

J is TRBJ2-7 and V is TRBV6-5; 8 bases are shared with TRBD2. V shed 9 bases, J shed 6 bases, and the junction held 7 bases outside the gene matches. There are 12 residues in the CDR3. In germline, CDR1 is MNHEY, CDR2 SVGAGI. CDR3 region: CASLSRGGEQYF. The CDR3 DNA follows: TGTGCCAGTCTCTCCCGGGGGGGCGAGCAGTACTTC.

The rearrangement uses TRBV28 and TRBJ2-1, with D unresolved. The CDR3 extends over 13 amino acids. V dropped 7 bases and J dropped 0 bases, with 7 bases sitting between them. Germline V gene sequence: CDR1 MDHEN, CDR2 SYDVKM. In DNA form, the CDR3 reads TGTGCCAGCAACACTAACTCCTACAATGAGCAGTTCTTC. It yields the protein CASNTNSYNEQFF.

This sequence joins TRBV4-3 and TRBJ2-7; TRBD2 is a possible D gene (5 bases). V dropped 4 bases and J dropped 0 bases, with 16 bases sitting between them. The CDR3 has 16 residues. Germline V lookup: CDR1 LGHNA, CDR2 YSLEER. The DNA for the CDR3 is TGCGCCAGCAGCCCTCTTGTGGGAGTCCCCTCCTACGAGCAGTACTTC. Protein sequence: CASSPLVGVPSYEQYF.

V is TRBV5-6 and J is TRBJ2-7; possibly TRBD2 for D (6 bases). The CDR3 is 14 amino acids. V lost 4 bases and J 7 bases, leaving 18 bases between the germline ends. In germline, CDR1 is SGHDT, CDR2 YYEEEE. The CDR3 region has the DNA TGTGCCAGCAGCCTCGGGAGCCTCTCAGGGGAGCAGTACTTC. This translates into CASSLGSLSGEQYF.

This rearrangement joins TRBV5-1 to TRBJ2-1; 10 nucleotides align to TRBD2. Germline V gives CDR1 SGHRS, CDR2 YFSETQ. J lost 5 bases, V lost 4 bases, and 12 bases had no gene match. The CDR3 runs to 17 residues. CDR3 nucleotide sequence: TGCGCCAGCAGCCGTTACCGGCTAGCGGGAGAGAACAATGAGCAGTTCTTC. It translates to CASSRYRLAGENNEQFF. The entire variable domain, with the rest obtained from reference TRBV5-1 and TRBJ2-1, is as follows: KAGVTQTPRYLIKTRGQQVTLSCSPISGHRSVSWYQQTPGQGLQFLFEYFSETQRNKGNFPGRFSGRQFSNSRSEMNVSTLELGDSALYLCASSRYRLAGENNEQFFGPGTRLTVL.

The rearrangement uses TRBV3-1 (or the pseudogene TRBV3-2) and TRBJ2-7; 8 nucleotides line up with TRBD2. Germline CDR1 reads LGHDT; CDR2 reads YNNKEL (reference sequence). CDR3 length equals 14 residues. The J segment lost 2 bases and the V segment lost 9 bases, leaving 9 bases of the junction unmatched. The CDR3 sequence is CASERTSPPYEQYF. For the CDR3, the DNA is TGTGCCAGTGAACGGACTAGCCCCCCCTACGAGCAGTACTTC.

This clone was seen more than once but under ten times. V and J are TRBV4-1 and TRBJ1-6; weak D call: TRBD1 (6 bases). Between the trimmed V and J ends, which lost 5 bases and 9 bases, there was a span of 17 bases. From germline, CDR1 is MGHRA and CDR2 YSYEKL. CDR3 size: 15 residues. The CDR3 nucleotides are TGCGCCAGCAGCTCTCCCGGGACACGGATTTCACCCCTCCACTTT. Its translation: CASSSPGTRISPLHF.

The chain employs TRBV6-2 or TRBV6-3 and TRBJ2-2, with D maybe TRBD1 (5 bases). The V end lost 2 bases, the J end lost 4 bases, and 11 bases lay between the germline ends. The length of the CDR3 is 15 residues. The germline CDR1 and CDR2 sequences are MNHEY and SVGEGT. In DNA, the CDR3 is TGTGCCAGCAGTTACGGGGCAGGAGCCACCGGGGAGCTGTTTTTT. Amino acid sequence: CASSYGAGATGELFF.

The rearrangement joins TRBV7-2 to TRBJ2-1, with 9 bases matching TRBD2. Germline V lookup: CDR1 SGHTA, CDR2 FQGNSA. The CDR3 contains 16 residues. The junction had 6 bases not matched to a gene; V was cut back by 5 bases and J by 1 base. The CDR3 sequence: CASSPIAGVSYNEQFF. Written as DNA, the CDR3 is TGTGCCAGCAGCCCGATAGCGGGGGTATCCTACAATGAGCAGTTCTTC.

The chain carries TRBV7-9 and TRBJ1-5; TRBD1 aligns across 11 bases. Trimming at V came to 5 bases and at J to 4 bases, leaving 10 bases not matched to a gene. The CDR3 spans 17 residues. Germline CDR1 and CDR2: SEHNR and FQNEAQ (reference sequence). This chain's CDR3 is CASSQDWGTGGNQPQHF. CDR3 in DNA: TGTGCCAGCAGCCAGGATTGGGGGACAGGGGGGAATCAGCCCCAGCATTTT.

This chain joins TRBV6-2 or TRBV6-3 and TRBJ2-3; 7 bases line up with TRBD2. This CDR3 has 16 amino acids. V trimming: 2 bases; J trimming: 2 bases; junction bases outside the gene matches: 7. Germline CDR1 and CDR2: MNHEY and SVGEGT. The CDR3 protein is CASSYRLLADTDTQYF. The CDR3 region has the DNA TGTGCCAGCAGTTACAGGTTGCTAGCGGACACAGATACGCAGTATTTT.

The chain recombines TRBV7-8 with TRBJ2-7; tentatively, D is TRBD1 (6 bases). V lost 0 bases, J lost 2 bases, and 20 bases lay in between. The germline CDR1 and CDR2 sequences are SGHVS and FQNEAQ. This CDR3 is built from 18 residues. For the CDR3, the DNA is TGTGCCAGCAGCTTAGCAGGGTGGGGGCGCGACATCACCTACGAGCAGTACTTC. Protein: CASSLAGWGRDITYEQYF.